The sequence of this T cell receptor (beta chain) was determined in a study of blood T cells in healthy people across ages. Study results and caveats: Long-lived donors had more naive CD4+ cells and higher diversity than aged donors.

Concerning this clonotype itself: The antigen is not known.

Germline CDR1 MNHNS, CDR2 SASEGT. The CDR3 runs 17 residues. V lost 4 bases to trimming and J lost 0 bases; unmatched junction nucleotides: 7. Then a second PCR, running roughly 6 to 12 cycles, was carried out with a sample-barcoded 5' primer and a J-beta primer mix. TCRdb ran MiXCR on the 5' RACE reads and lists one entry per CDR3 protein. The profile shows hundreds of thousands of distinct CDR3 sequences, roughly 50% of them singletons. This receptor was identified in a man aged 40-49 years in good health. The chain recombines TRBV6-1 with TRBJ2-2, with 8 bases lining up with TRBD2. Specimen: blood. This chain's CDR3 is CASSARSGGSNTGELFF. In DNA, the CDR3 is TGTGCCAGCAGTGCCAGGAGCGGGGGTTCGAACACCGGGGAGCTGTTTTTT.